This is a list of T cell receptor beta chains from one sample in a study of vaccination effects on CD4 cells after COVID-19. The assay was immunoSEQ multiplex PCR, and TCRdb's table has in-frame clones only and misses some. The sample includes more than 15,000 clones, 55% to 75% seen only once; the top ten take around 9%. Their specific antigens are unknown. The material sequenced was CD4+ T cells from PBMCs cultured with SARS-CoV-2 spike peptides, taken after COVID-19 vaccination. Receptors originate from a human donor who received a COVID-19 vaccine. Both conserved end residues are part of each CDR3.

J,V,CDR3
TRBJ1-4,TRBV27,CASSPRDRARTNEKLFF
TRBJ1-6,TRBV10-3,CAIRQGGNSPLHF
TRBJ2-1,TRBV28,CASNDRLGRDNEQFF
TRBJ1-4,TRBV4-2,CASSQDHRQGRNEKLFF
TRBJ1-2,TRBV28,CAIGQGANYGYTF
TRBJ1-3,TRBV13,CASSLGQVKLSSGNTIYF
TRBJ2-2,TRBV7-3,CASSLDTGELFF
TRBJ1-1,TRBV5-6,CASSPWGRRQGSNTEAFF
TRBJ2-5,TRBV7-8,CASSLGGQGGRETQYF
TRBJ2-7,TRBV20-1,CSAPRGYEQYF
TRBJ1-6,TRBV7-2,CASSLGVRSPLHF
TRBJ2-5,TRBV28,CASSRPPGLGQETQYF
TRBJ2-7,TRBV25-1,CASVGQGTYEQYF
TRBJ1-5,TRBV28,CASSKGTGKIGQPQHF